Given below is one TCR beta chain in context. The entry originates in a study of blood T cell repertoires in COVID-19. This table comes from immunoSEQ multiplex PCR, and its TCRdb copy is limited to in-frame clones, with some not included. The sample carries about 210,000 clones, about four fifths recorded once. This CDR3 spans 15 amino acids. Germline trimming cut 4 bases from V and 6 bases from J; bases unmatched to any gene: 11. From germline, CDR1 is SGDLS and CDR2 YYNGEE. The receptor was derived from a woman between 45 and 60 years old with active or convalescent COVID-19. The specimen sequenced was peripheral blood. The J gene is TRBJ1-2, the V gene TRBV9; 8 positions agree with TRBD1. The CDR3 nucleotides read TGTGCCAGCAGCCGGACAGGGACGGGTAGTGATGGCTACACCTTC. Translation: CASSRTGTGSDGYTF.